These 9 T cell receptor beta chains came from one sample sequenced in a study of blood T cell repertoires in COVID-19. Profiling relied on immunoSEQ multiplex PCR, and the TCRdb table lists in-frame clones only, not all of them. The data contain 76,000 or so clones, over 75% of them singletons. The sequenced sample consisted of peripheral blood. Receptors were obtained from a man aged 50 to 59 with acute or convalescent COVID-19.

The CDR3 region has the DNA TGTGCCAGCTCACCAACCGGGACTAGCGGGGCAAGCTCCTACAATGAGCAGTTCTTC. Translating gives CASSPTGTSGASSYNEQFF. The chain has TRBV18 and TRBJ2-1, with TRBD2 matching 13 bases. With V trimmed by 2 bases and J by 0 bases, 7 bases remained unmatched. The CDR3 is 19 amino acids. Germline CDR1 is KGHSH and CDR2 is LQKENI.

The chain has TRBV5-4 and TRBJ1-2, with 7 bases identical to TRBD1. V shed 3 bases, J shed 0 bases, and the junction held 8 bases outside the gene matches. The CDR3 length is 16 residues. CDR1 SGHNT and CDR2 YYREEE come from the germline V gene (reference sequence). The CDR3: CASSSIEGAANYGYTF. DNA of the CDR3: TGTGCCAGCAGCTCAATCGAGGGGGCAGCTAACTATGGCTACACCTTC.

The gene calls are TRBV6-2 or TRBV6-3 and TRBJ2-1; 11 bases agree with TRBD2. The CDR3 is made up of 18 amino acids. Germline values: CDR1 MNHEY, CDR2 SVGEGT. V was clipped by 5 bases and J by 0 bases; unmatched bases: 9. The CDR3 DNA is TGTGCCAGCAGTCATCCGAAAACTAGCGGGAGCTCCTACAATGAGCAGTTCTTC. This codes for CASSHPKTSGSSYNEQFF.

This clone was seen a handful of times. The gene calls are TRBV7-9 and TRBJ2-1; a weak D match, TRBD1 (5 bases). The CDR3 is 14 amino acids. Trimming stripped 0 bases from V and 12 bases from J, with 15 bases between. Germline V gives CDR1 SEHNR, CDR2 FQNEAQ (reference sequence). CDR3 DNA sequence: TGTGCCAGCAGCTTAGCGAGCAGTGGGGCTGTGCAGTTCTTC. Amino acid sequence: CASSLASSGAVQFF.

The chain couples TRBV28 to TRBJ1-5, with 11 bases aligning to TRBD1. The CDR3 runs 16 residues. The germline CDR1 and CDR2 sequences are MDHEN and SYDVKM. Losses at the gene ends were 6 bases for V and 7 bases for J; bases not matched to a gene: 11. The CDR3 region is CASSPGIWTGGQPQHF. The CDR3 bases are TGTGCCAGCAGCCCAGGTATATGGACAGGGGGCCAGCCCCAGCATTTT.

The chain recombines TRBV6-6 with TRBJ1-2, with D perhaps matching TRBD1 (5 bases). This CDR3 contains 13 residues. V lost 2 bases and J lost 6, with 10 bases in between. CDR1 MNHNY and CDR2 SVGAGI come from the germline V gene (reference sequence). The CDR3 spells CASSYGGGDGYTF. The DNA of the CDR3 is TGTGCCAGCAGTTACGGCGGGGGGGATGGCTACACCTTC.

This clone was counted only a few times. V usage is TRBV4-1 and J usage is TRBJ2-5, with 9 bases that match TRBD1. V lost 0 bases and J lost 5; bases outside the gene matches: 7. The length of the CDR3 is 16 residues. The germline gives CDR1 MGHRA, CDR2 YSYEKL. The CDR3 spells CASSQDGTGLGETQYF. CDR3 DNA: TGCGCCAGCAGCCAAGATGGGACAGGGCTGGGCGAGACCCAGTACTTC.

The J gene is TRBJ1-2, the V gene TRBV6-2 or TRBV6-3, with D possibly matching TRBD1 (6 bases). Germline lookup yields CDR1 MNHEY and CDR2 SVGEGT. The CDR3 has 13 amino acids. V gave up 4 bases and J gave up 6 bases, with 12 bases separating them. CDR3 in DNA: TGTGCCAGCAGTTGGGCAGGGGTGGATGGCTACACCTTC. Amino acids: CASSWAGVDGYTF.

The chain uses TRBV9 and TRBJ2-3; 15 bases line up with TRBD2. The J segment lost 0 bases and the V segment lost 3 bases, leaving 8 bases of the junction unmatched. The V gene's germline CDR1 is SGDLS and CDR2 YYNGEE. CDR3 size: 19 residues. CDR3 nucleotide sequence: TGTGCCAGCAGCGCCGGGACTAGCGGGAGGAAAGCTAGCACAGATACGCAGTATTTT. Translation gives CASSAGTSGRKASTDTQYF.